The text below deals with one T cell receptor beta chain. This entry comes from a study of long-term antiretroviral therapy in people with HIV. Sequencing used immunoSEQ v3.0 at survey level. The repertoire was sequenced with immunoSEQ multiplex PCR; TCRdb's copy has only in-frame clones and lacks some. The data hold some 43,000 clones, with approximately 86% observed a single time. The V end lost 5 bases, the J end lost 1 base, and 13 bases lay between the germline ends. Germline V gene lookup returns CDR1 SGHRS and CDR2 YFSETQ. There are 14 residues in the CDR3. V is TRBV5-1 and J is TRBJ2-7, with D tentatively TRBD1 (6 bases). Here the sequenced sample was unsorted PBMCs, taken 0.1 years before starting antiretroviral therapy. The TCR was taken from a woman aged 45 to 65 with HIV. The CDR3 protein is CASRYWTASYEQYF. In DNA, the CDR3 is TGCGCCAGCAGGTATTGGACAGCGTCCTACGAGCAGTACTTC.